This entry is about one T cell receptor (beta chain). This clonotype was observed at least ten times. What antigen it recognizes has not been identified. Base qualities are not provided; no much larger clone lies one nucleotide away. Trimming takes 4 bases off V and 10 bases off J; junction bases not matched to a gene: 2. CDR3 length: 11 amino acids, cysteine to phenylalanine. Here the CDR3 DNA is all that survives: 33 bases in frame from base 1. This entry belongs to a study of T-cell reconstitution after alpha-beta-depleted transplantation in children (dated by TCRdb to between 2015 and 2016). About the investigation overall: T-cell immune reconstitution after TCRalphabeta/CD19-depleted allogeneic hematopoietic cell transplantation in children was quantitatively tracked in the study by means of TCR repertoire profiling.

Library method: PCR. Instrument used: Illumina HiSeq 2500. TCR library preparation used molecular barcoding, with unique molecular identifiers applied to normalize quantification of the TCRbeta repertoire. The raw public data were reprocessed by TCRdb itself: fastp quality trimming at Q25, MiXCR clonotype calling, in-frame beta chains only. Here each entry gathers all rows of one CDR3 protein and keeps the most common genes and DNA. The sample contains 200,000 or so distinct CDR3 sequences, approximately 6.8% of them found a single time. 4.5% to 5.5% of the sample goes to the ten largest clones. The sample's treatment or condition label, decoded: allogeneic hematopoietic cell transplantation with graft depleted of TCRalphabeta T cells and CD19 B cells. The children who served as transplant recipients had been given grafts of TCRalphabeta/CD19-depleted allogeneic hematopoietic cells. What the study reported, not specific to this receptor: In some patients, high TCRbeta diversity at day 60 was attributed to recipient T cells and intrathymic progenitors that had survived conditioning. The apparently early recovery of alphabetaT-cell counts about two months after transplant reportedly depended on only several hundred rapidly expanded clones that came from non-depleted graft cells. Hyperexpanded clone frequencies declined over subsequent months; after one year, T-cell counts and TCRbeta diversity were mostly attributed to newly produced T cells.

The TCR sequence derives from a girl younger than two with combined immunodeficiency, due to receive a stem cell transplant. The rearranged segments are TRBV12-3 or TRBV12-4 and TRBJ2-7; TRBD2 agrees with 9 junctional bases. The source material was PBMCs, sampled before TCRalphabeta/CD19-depleted stem cell transplant. The DNA sequence is TGTGCCAGCAGTTCTAGCGGGATACAGTACTTC. This sequence encodes CASSSSGIQYF.